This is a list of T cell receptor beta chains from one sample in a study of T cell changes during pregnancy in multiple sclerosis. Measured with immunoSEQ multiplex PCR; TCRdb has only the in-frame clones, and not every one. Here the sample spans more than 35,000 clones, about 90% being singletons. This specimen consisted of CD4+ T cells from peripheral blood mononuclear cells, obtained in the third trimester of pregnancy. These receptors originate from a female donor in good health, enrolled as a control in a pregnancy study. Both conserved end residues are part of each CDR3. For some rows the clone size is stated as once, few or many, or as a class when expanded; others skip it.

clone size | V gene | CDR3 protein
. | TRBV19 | CASSIETSGATGELFF
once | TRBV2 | CASSLDRLSLREKLFF
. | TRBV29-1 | CSVHRTGKGYNEQFF
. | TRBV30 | CAWTSPYGEVNYEQYF
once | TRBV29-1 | CSVDGRGVGYTF
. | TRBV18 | CASSYRGREAFF
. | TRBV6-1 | CASSEALGHLQETQYF
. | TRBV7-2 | CASSTGLAGALRGTGELFF
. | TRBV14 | CASSPLGAAAFF
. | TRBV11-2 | CASSLNRFRPLGYTF
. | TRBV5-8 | CASSLDSQETQYF
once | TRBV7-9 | CASSWEGSLEKLFF
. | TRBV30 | CAWLRGDYGYTF
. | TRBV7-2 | CASSLMTLLARRTDTQYF
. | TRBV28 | CASSLPYYEQYF
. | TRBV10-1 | CASSTGGPQETQYF
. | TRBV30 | CAWNPGFTDTQYF
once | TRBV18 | CASSTTGGSEAFF
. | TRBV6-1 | CAGDSSGSTDTQYF
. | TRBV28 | CASIPEGLTDTQYF
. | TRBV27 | CASSNARGGDNQPQHF
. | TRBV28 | CASSLYQGLAGYNEQFF
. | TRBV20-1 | CSVAGAYEQYF
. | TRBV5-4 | CASSFPAGWGTDTQYF
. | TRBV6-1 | CASSEAWTGANYGYTF
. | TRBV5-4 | CASSILPGGVEAFF
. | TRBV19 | CASTPGQNSNQPQHF
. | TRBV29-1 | CSVAGRAHTEAFF
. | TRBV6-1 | CASSEVLIFTYEQYF
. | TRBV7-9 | CASSSGSLNQPQHF
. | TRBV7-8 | CASSLWGQGNQPQHF
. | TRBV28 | CASSPHGLAGGNEQFF
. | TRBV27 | CASSDREGVYEQYF
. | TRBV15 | CATSREGQGQETQYF
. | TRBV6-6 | CASMGAGDRDTGELFF
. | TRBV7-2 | CASSLTGIDEQYF
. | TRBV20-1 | CSAREGDTIYF
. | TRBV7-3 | CASSRSGQQNAEAFF
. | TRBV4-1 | CASSNTGGLAKNIQYF
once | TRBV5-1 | CASSLGIGGGYGMNTEAFF
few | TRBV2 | CASSYRRDTEAFF
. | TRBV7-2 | CASSSLGGSTEAFF
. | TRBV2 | CASSGGRSYNEQFF
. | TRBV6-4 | CASSLKRETGELFF
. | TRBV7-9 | CASSRFWVEDTGELFF
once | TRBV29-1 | CSCIPGSGNTIYF